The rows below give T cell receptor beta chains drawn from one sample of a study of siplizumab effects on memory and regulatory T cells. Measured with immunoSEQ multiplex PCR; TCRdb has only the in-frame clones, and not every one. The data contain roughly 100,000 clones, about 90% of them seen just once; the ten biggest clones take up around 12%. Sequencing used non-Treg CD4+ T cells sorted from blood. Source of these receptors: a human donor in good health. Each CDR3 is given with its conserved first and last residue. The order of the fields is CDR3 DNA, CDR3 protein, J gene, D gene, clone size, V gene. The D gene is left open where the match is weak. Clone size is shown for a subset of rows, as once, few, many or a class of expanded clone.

cdr3_nt: TGCGCCAGCAGTTCCCCTAGCTCCTACGAGCAGTACTTC; cdr3_aa: CASSSPSSYEQYF; j_call: TRBJ2-7; d_call: .; clone_size: .; v_call: TRBV4-1
cdr3_nt: TGCGCCAGCAGCCAAGAGGAGACAGGGGGTCAGCCCCAGCATTTT; cdr3_aa: CASSQEETGGQPQHF; j_call: TRBJ1-5; d_call: TRBD1; clone_size: few; v_call: TRBV4-1
cdr3_nt: TGTGCCAGCAGTTACTCGAAAACAGGAACCTACGAGCAGTACTTC; cdr3_aa: CASSYSKTGTYEQYF; j_call: TRBJ2-7; d_call: .; clone_size: .; v_call: TRBV6-5
cdr3_nt: TGTGCCAGTAGTACCCGGACAGGGGCACTAGCGGGGGGGGACGAGCAGTACTTC; cdr3_aa: CASSTRTGALAGGDEQYF; j_call: TRBJ2-7; d_call: TRBD2; clone_size: .; v_call: TRBV19
cdr3_nt: TGTGCCAGCAGCAAGCTAGCGGGAGGGCTAGAGGAGCAGTTCTTC; cdr3_aa: CASSKLAGGLEEQFF; j_call: TRBJ2-1; d_call: TRBD2; clone_size: .; v_call: TRBV27
cdr3_nt: TGCGCCAGCAGCTTGAGGACTACACAAGGGGAGCTGTTTTTT; cdr3_aa: CASSLRTTQGELFF; j_call: TRBJ2-2; d_call: .; clone_size: .; v_call: TRBV5-1
cdr3_nt: TGCGCCAGCAGTGGATCGGGAGGCACACAAGAGACCCAGTACTTC; cdr3_aa: CASSGSGGTQETQYF; j_call: TRBJ2-5; d_call: TRBD2; clone_size: .; v_call: TRBV10-2
cdr3_nt: TGCAGCGTTTCTCCGGAGGACACTAGCACAGATACGCAGTATTTT; cdr3_aa: CSVSPEDTSTDTQYF; j_call: TRBJ2-3; d_call: .; clone_size: .; v_call: TRBV29-1
cdr3_nt: TGTGCCAGCAGCCAAGATTTGGCCGTTCGGAGGACCCAGTACTTC; cdr3_aa: CASSQDLAVRRTQYF; j_call: TRBJ2-5; d_call: .; clone_size: .; v_call: TRBV14
cdr3_nt: TGTGCCAGTAGTGCCACAGGGAGAAATACGCAGTATTTT; cdr3_aa: CASSATGRNTQYF; j_call: TRBJ2-3; d_call: .; clone_size: .; v_call: TRBV19
cdr3_nt: TGTGCCAGCAGTGATTCAGCGGGAGGGGCCTACAATGAGCAGTTCTTC; cdr3_aa: CASSDSAGGAYNEQFF; j_call: TRBJ2-1; d_call: TRBD2; clone_size: .; v_call: TRBV25-1
cdr3_nt: TGTGCCAGCAGCGTAGACACGCGGAACACTGAAGCTTTCTTT; cdr3_aa: CASSVDTRNTEAFF; j_call: TRBJ1-1; d_call: .; clone_size: few; v_call: TRBV9
cdr3_nt: TGTGCCAGCAGCAAAGCGCGGCGGGAGGCCGGGGACGAGCAGTACTTC; cdr3_aa: CASSKARREAGDEQYF; j_call: TRBJ2-7; d_call: .; clone_size: .; v_call: TRBV21-1